A single TCR beta chain is shown here with its context. The target antigen is unknown. This specimen comes from a study of cytomegalovirus exposure and HLA in healthy donors. The study's findings and limits: Researchers counted around 180 TCR beta chains as cytomegalovirus-associated. The study dropped some indistinguishable V segments, TRBV6-2 and TRBV6-3 among them. A previous analysis found most TCR beta V segments productive roughly 87% or roughly 30% of the time.

Trimming took 3 bases from V and 5 from J, leaving 26 bases between them. CDR3 length: 20 amino acids. Germline CDR1 is MNHNS and CDR2 is SASEGT. The study ran its PCR with 60 Vbeta and 13 Jbeta primers. Profiling relied on immunoSEQ multiplex PCR, and the TCRdb table lists in-frame clones only, not all of them. Of about 170,000 clones in the sample, around 76% were seen once. The TCR comes from a female donor in good health and CMV-seronegative. The chain has TRBV6-1 and TRBJ2-6, with D possibly matching TRBD1 (6 bases). Sample: PBMCs. The CDR3 DNA sequence: TGTGCCAGCAGTGATAGGGGCGGACAGACGGGTCTTGGTAGGGCCAACGTCCTGACTTTC. This encodes CASSDRGGQTGLGRANVLTF.